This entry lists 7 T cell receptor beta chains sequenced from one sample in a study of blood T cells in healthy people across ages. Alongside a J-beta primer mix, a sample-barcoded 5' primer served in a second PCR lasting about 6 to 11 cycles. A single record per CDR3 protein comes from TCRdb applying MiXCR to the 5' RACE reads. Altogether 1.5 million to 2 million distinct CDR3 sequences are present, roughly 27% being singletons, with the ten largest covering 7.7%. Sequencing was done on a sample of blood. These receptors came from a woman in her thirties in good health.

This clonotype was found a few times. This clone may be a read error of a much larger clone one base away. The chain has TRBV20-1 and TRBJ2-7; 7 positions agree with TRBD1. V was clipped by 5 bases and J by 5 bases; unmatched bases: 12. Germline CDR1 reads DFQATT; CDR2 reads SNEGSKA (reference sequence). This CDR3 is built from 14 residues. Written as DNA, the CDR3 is TGCAGTGCTTCCCGGGGACAGCTATCGGACGAGCAGTACTTC. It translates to CSASRGQLSDEQYF.

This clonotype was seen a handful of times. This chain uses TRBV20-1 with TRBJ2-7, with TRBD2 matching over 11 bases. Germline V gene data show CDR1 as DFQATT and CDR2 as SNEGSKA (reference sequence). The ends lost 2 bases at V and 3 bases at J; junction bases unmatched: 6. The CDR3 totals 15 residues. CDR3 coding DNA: TGCAGTGCTAGACTTAGCGGGAGGGCCGACTACGAGCAGTACTTC. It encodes CSARLSGRADYEQYF.

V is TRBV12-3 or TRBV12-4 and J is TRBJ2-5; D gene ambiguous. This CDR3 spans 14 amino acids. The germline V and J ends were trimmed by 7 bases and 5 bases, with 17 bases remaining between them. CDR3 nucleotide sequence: TGTGCCAGCAAATTCACAGTCGTTGAGGAGACCCAGTACTTC. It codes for CASKFTVVEETQYF.

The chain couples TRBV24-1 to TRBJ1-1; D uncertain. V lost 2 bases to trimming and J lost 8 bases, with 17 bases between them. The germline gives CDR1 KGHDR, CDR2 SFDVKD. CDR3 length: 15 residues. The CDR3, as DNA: TGTGCCACCAGTGATTCCTGGGAACAACGGGCAGAAGCTTTCTTT. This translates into CATSDSWEQRAEAFF.

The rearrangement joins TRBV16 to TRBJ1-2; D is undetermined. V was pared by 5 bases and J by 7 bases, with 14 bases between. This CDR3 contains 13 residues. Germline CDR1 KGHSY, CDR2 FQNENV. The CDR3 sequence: CASSLIGVGGYTF. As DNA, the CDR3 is TGTGCCAGCAGCTTAATCGGAGTAGGTGGCTACACCTTC.

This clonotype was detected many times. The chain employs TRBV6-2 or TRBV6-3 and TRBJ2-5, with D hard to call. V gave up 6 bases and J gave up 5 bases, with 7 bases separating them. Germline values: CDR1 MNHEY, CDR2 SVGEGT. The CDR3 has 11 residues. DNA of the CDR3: TGTGCCAGCAGCTCCATGGAGACCCAGTACTTC. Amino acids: CASSSMETQYF.

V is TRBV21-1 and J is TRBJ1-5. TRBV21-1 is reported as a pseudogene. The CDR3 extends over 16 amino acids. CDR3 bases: TGTGCCAGCAGCAAAAGCGGGCGAAGGAGCAATCAGCCCCAGCATTTT. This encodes CASSKSGRRSNQPQHF.